Listed below are T cell receptor beta chains from one sample, sequenced in a study of blood T cell repertoires in COVID-19. Method: immunoSEQ multiplex PCR; TCRdb's copy keeps in-frame clones and lacks some. The sample consists of approximately 400,000 clones, roughly 92% of them appearing once. The sample was PBMCs or T cells enriched from blood (not recorded which). These receptors all stem from a middle-aged woman who had been exposed to COVID-19. CDR3s include the opening cysteine and the closing phenylalanine or tryptophan. A D gene is named only where the DNA matches it firmly. Where a row states a size, it is once, few, many or the class of an expanded clone; other rows omit it.

>TRBJ1-2|TRBV3-1/TRBV3-2|-|few
TGTGCCAGCAGCCCCCAGACGGGCTATGGCTACACCTTC
CASSPQTGYGYTF
>TRBJ1-1|TRBV5-1|-|-
TGCGCCAGCAGCCCGGGAAACACCGGGACTGAAGCTTTCTTT
CASSPGNTGTEAFF
>TRBJ2-3|TRBV13|TRBD2|-
TGTGCCAGCAGCTTAGGCGGGGGGGGCACAGATACGCAGTATTTT
CASSLGGGGTDTQYF
>TRBJ2-4|TRBV28|TRBD1|-
TGTGCCAGCACCGAACAGGGGGCGAAAGGGGACATTCAGTACTTC
CASTEQGAKGDIQYF
>TRBJ1-2|TRBV6-5|TRBD1|-
TGTGCCAGCAGCCAGGGGGGAATAGGTGGCTACACCTTC
CASSQGGIGGYTF
>TRBJ1-4|TRBV18|-|-
TGTGCCAGCTCACCAGAGACAAGGGGGGAAAAACTGTTTTTT
CASSPETRGEKLFF
>TRBJ2-7|TRBV5-1|-|-
TGCGCCAGCAGCTTGTACGGCGGGACCACCCACGAGCAGTACTTC
CASSLYGGTTHEQYF
>TRBJ2-2|TRBV6-7|TRBD2|-
TGTGCCAGCAGGTACGCACGTCGCGGGACTAGCGGGGGTAACACCGGGGAGCTGTTTTTT
CASRYARRGTSGGNTGELFF
>TRBJ2-7|TRBV7-2|-|-
TGTGCCAGCAGCTTTAGGGCGGGCGGACGTGGCTCCTACGAGCAGTACTTC
CASSFRAGGRGSYEQYF
>TRBJ1-2|TRBV5-1|-|-
TGCGCCAGCAGCGGACAGTCCTATGGCTACACCTTC
CASSGQSYGYTF
>TRBJ1-2|TRBV9|-|-
TGTGCCAGCAGTGGAACCCCGACAGGCCTCTATGGCTACACCTTC
CASSGTPTGLYGYTF
>TRBJ1-2|TRBV5-6|TRBD1|-
TGTGCCAGCAGCTTCTATGACAGGGCCACCTATGGCTACACCTTC
CASSFYDRATYGYTF
>TRBJ2-5|TRBV5-1|TRBD2|-
TGCGCCAGCAGCTCCTCACCGGGACTAGCGGGCCCGGGGGAGACCCAGTACTTC
CASSSSPGLAGPGETQYF
>TRBJ1-1|TRBV19|TRBD1|-
TGTGCCAGTAGTCCCCAGGGGGCCGCGAGTACTGAAGCTTTCTTT
CASSPQGAASTEAFF
>TRBJ1-2|TRBV6-5|TRBD1|-
TGTGCCAGCAGTTACCGACAGGGGAGAGGATATGGCTACACCTTC
CASSYRQGRGYGYTF
>TRBJ2-1|TRBV11-2|TRBD2|-
TGTGCCAGCAGCTTAGTAGGGCCCAGGACTAGCGGGGGGTACAATGAGCAGTTCTTC
CASSLVGPRTSGGYNEQFF
>TRBJ2-1|TRBV7-9|TRBD2|-
TGTGCCAGCAGCTCCCTTCTAGCGGGCTACAATGAGCAGTTCTTC
CASSSLLAGYNEQFF
>TRBJ2-1|TRBV25-1|TRBD2|-
TGTGCCAGCAGTGAAGGCCAGCTAGCGGGAATCGACAATGAGCAGTTCTTC
CASSEGQLAGIDNEQFF
>TRBJ1-1|TRBV7-4|TRBD1|-
TGTGCCAGCAGCCTAGGACAGGAGAACATGAACACTGAAGCTTTCTTT
CASSLGQENMNTEAFF
>TRBJ1-2|TRBV7-3|TRBD1|-
TGTGCCAGCAGCCGGGAAGGGACAGGTTATGGCTACACCTTC
CASSREGTGYGYTF
>TRBJ2-7|TRBV4-1|TRBD1|-
TGCGCCAGCAGCCAATCCGGACAGGGCGACGAGCAGTACTTC
CASSQSGQGDEQYF
>TRBJ2-1|TRBV5-1|-|-
TGCGCCAGCAGCGTTGGGACTCATAAGTTCTTC
CASSVGTHKFF
>TRBJ1-5|TRBV24-1|TRBD1|-
TGTGCCACCAGTGATTTCCCCCAGGGGGCCGGTTTACAACCAAATCAGCCCCAGCATTTT
CATSDFPQGAGLQPNQPQHF
>TRBJ2-5|TRBV7-9|TRBD1|-
TGTGCCAGCAGCCCACGGACAGGGGGCACCCCTCAAGAGACCCAGTACTTC
CASSPRTGGTPQETQYF
>TRBJ2-7|TRBV29-1|-|once
TGCAGCGTCGGAATGGGAGGGGGTTCCTACGAGCAGTACTTC
CSVGMGGGSYEQYF
>TRBJ1-1|TRBV27|-|-
TGTGCCAGCAGTTTAAGGGGGGGGAACACTGAAGCTTTCTTT
CASSLRGGNTEAFF
>TRBJ1-1|TRBV3-1/TRBV3-2|-|-
TGTGCCAGCAGCCAACGTCACACCCAGAACACTGAAGCTTTCTTT
CASSQRHTQNTEAFF
>TRBJ2-7|TRBV2|-|-
TGTGCCAGCAGTGAAGCTGGGCAGGGGATGGTCGACGAGCAGTACTTC
CASSEAGQGMVDEQYF
>TRBJ1-5|TRBV19|-|-
TGTGCCAGTAGTATACAGGAGGGGAGCAATCAGCCCCAGCATTTT
CASSIQEGSNQPQHF
>TRBJ2-5|TRBV7-2|TRBD2|-
TGTGCCAGCAGCCTTAGCGGGACCCTGGAGACCCAGTACTTC
CASSLSGTLETQYF
>TRBJ1-5|TRBV27|TRBD1|few
TGTGCCAGCAGACCAGACAGGGGAAGCAATCAGCCCCAGCATTTT
CASRPDRGSNQPQHF
>TRBJ2-6|TRBV6-5|-|-
TGTGCCAGCACTCCCCGAGAGCCTGGGGCCAACGTCCTGACTTTC
CASTPREPGANVLTF
>TRBJ1-1|TRBV14|-|-
TGTGCCAGCAGCCATGGAGGGGTGAACACTGAAGCTTTCTTT
CASSHGGVNTEAFF
>TRBJ1-2|TRBV6-5|-|-
TGTGCCAGCATCCTGGACGCGGGGCCTTATGGCTACACCTTC
CASILDAGPYGYTF
>TRBJ1-4|TRBV7-9|-|once
TGTGCCAGCAGTTCTGACCAGGGGACTAATGAAAAACTGTTTTTT
CASSSDQGTNEKLFF
>TRBJ1-2|TRBV5-5|-|-
TGTGCCAGCAGCTATCGGACAGATGGCTACACCTTC
CASSYRTDGYTF
>TRBJ1-3|TRBV4-1|-|-
TGCGCCAGCAGCCAAGATCTGGCATCTGGAAACACCATATATTTT
CASSQDLASGNTIYF
>TRBJ1-5|TRBV30|TRBD1|-
TGTGCCTGGAGGTTACAGGGGTATAGCAATCAGCCCCAGCATTTT
CAWRLQGYSNQPQHF
>TRBJ1-5|TRBV2|-|-
TGTGCCAGCAGACCGGGGGGGGCTGGGCAGCCCCAGCATTTT
CASRPGGAGQPQHF
>TRBJ1-3|TRBV18|TRBD1|-
TGTGCCAGCTCACCAGTCTTTCAGGGGGCACGGACCAGCTCTGGAAACACCATATATTTT
CASSPVFQGARTSSGNTIYF
>TRBJ1-6|TRBV5-1|TRBD1|-
TGCGCCAGCAGGTGGACAGGGACCGCCTCCTATAATTCACCCCTCCACTTT
CASRWTGTASYNSPLHF
>TRBJ2-3|TRBV3-1/TRBV3-2|-|-
TGTGCCAGCAGCCAAGATGGGGCATCCACAGATACGCAGTATTTT
CASSQDGASTDTQYF
>TRBJ2-1|TRBV5-5|TRBD2|-
TGTGCCAGCAGCTCCGGACTAGCGGGAGTAGATGAGCAGTTCTTC
CASSSGLAGVDEQFF
>TRBJ1-4|TRBV7-8|TRBD1|-
TGTGCCAGCAGCTCCGACAGGGGACGGAATGAAAAACTGTTTTTT
CASSSDRGRNEKLFF
>TRBJ1-1|TRBV6-5|TRBD1|-
TGTGCCAGCAGTCAGAGAGGGACAGGGAGGACTGAAGCTTTCTTT
CASSQRGTGRTEAFF
>TRBJ1-5|TRBV5-4|-|-
TGTGCCAGCAGCTTAAAAGGGGTTGAGCCCCAGCATTTT
CASSLKGVEPQHF
>TRBJ1-3|TRBV12-3/TRBV12-4|-|-
TGTGCCAGCAGTTTCCGAGGGGGAAACACCATATATTTT
CASSFRGGNTIYF
>TRBJ2-7|TRBV19|-|few
TGTGCCAGTAGTATTGGTCTGACTTACGAGCAGTACTTC
CASSIGLTYEQYF
>TRBJ2-7|TRBV5-4|-|-
TGTGCCAGCAGCTTGGACAGTGGCTCCTACGAGCAGTACTTC
CASSLDSGSYEQYF
>TRBJ1-4|TRBV18|-|-
TGTGCCAGCTCACCGTTCCGGGCCCCCAGGCCCGGGGGGAGTGAAAAACTGTTTTTT
CASSPFRAPRPGGSEKLFF
>TRBJ1-6|TRBV30|-|-
TGTGCCTGGAGCGGGGAAAAGGGTTCACCCCTCCACTTT
CAWSGEKGSPLHF
>TRBJ1-2|TRBV7-3|-|few
TGTGCCAGCAGCGCCTCATCTAGTTCCTACTATGGCTACACCTTC
CASSASSSSYYGYTF
>TRBJ2-7|TRBV5-1|-|-
TGCGCCAGCAGCTTGTTAGGTAAGGAGACCTACGAGCAGTACTTC
CASSLLGKETYEQYF
>TRBJ1-2|TRBV5-1|-|-
TGCGCCAGCAGCGGAACAGGACAGTCCCTGACTAACTATGGCTACACCTTC
CASSGTGQSLTNYGYTF